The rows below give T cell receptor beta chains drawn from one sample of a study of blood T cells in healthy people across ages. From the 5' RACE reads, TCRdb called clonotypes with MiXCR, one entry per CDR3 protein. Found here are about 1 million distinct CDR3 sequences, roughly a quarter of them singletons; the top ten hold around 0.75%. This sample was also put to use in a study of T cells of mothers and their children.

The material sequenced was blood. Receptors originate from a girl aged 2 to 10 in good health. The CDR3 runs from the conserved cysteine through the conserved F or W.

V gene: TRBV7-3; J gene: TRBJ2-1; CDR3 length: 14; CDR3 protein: CASKLGGNFNEQFF
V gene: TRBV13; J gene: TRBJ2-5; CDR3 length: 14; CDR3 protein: CASSLSYFQETQYF
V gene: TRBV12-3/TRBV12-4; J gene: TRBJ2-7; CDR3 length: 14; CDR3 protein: CASSLVGPTYEQYF
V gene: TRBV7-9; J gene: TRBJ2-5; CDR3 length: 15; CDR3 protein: CASSRRGRGGETQYF
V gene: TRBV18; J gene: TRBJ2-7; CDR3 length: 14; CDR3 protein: CASSPAGPTYEQYF
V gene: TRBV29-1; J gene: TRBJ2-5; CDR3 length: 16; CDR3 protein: CSVGGSGRALLETQYF
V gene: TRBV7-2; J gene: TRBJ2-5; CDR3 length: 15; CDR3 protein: CASSPVSGREETQYF
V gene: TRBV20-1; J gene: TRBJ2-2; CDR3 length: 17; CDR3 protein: CSARDRDSGRMFGELFF
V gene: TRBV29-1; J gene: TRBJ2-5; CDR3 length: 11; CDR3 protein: CSVGQPETQYF
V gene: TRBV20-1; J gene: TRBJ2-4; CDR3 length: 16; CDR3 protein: CSARDRASGRRDIQYF
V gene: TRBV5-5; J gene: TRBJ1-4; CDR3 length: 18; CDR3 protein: CASSQTVIYQATNEKLFF
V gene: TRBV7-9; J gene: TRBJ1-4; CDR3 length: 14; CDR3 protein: CASSLSGVREKLFF
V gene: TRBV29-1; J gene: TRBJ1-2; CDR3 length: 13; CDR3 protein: CSVLGSDNYGYTF
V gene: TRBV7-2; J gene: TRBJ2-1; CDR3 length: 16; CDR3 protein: CASSLWVDVSYNEQFF
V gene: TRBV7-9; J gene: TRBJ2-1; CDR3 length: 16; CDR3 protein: CASSPRVGTSDNEQFF
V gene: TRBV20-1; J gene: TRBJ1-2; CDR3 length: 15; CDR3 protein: CSARGARRVYYGYTF
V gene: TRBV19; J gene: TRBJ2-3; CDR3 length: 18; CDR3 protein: CASSMTTTTRRFTDTQYF
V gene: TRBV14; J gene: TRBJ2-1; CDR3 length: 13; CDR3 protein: CASGQGTSNEQFF
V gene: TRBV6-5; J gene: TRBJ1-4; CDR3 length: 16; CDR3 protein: CASSYAGRPPNEKLFF
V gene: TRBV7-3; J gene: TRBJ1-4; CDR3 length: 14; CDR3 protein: CASSPTGGSEKLFF
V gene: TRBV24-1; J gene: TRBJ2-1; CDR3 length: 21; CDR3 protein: CATSDPGLAGGPGASYNEQFF
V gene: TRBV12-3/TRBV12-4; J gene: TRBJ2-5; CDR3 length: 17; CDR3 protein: CASSELFGLAGVYEQSF
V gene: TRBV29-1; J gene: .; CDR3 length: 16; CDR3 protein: CSVEVGSGEWSAEQYF
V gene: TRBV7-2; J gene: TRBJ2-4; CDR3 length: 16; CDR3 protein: CASSFVDKAGQNIQYF
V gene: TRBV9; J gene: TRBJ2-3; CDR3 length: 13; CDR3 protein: CASSRARGDTQYF
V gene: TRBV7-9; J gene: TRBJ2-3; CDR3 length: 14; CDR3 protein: CASSYSFGRDTQYF